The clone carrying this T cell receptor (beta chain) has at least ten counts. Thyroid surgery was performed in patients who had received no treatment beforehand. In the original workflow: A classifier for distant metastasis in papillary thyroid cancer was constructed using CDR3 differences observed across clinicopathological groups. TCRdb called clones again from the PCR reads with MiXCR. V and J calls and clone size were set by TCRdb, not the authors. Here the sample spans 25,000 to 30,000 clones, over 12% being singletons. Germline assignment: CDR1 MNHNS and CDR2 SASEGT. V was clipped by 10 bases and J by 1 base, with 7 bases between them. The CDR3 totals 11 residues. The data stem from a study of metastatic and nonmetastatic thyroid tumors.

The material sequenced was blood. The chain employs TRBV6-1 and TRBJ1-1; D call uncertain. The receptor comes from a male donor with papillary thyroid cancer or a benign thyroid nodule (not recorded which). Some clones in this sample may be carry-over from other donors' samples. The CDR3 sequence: CATTWNTEAFF. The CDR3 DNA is TGTGCCACGACGTGGAACACTGAAGCTTTCTTT.